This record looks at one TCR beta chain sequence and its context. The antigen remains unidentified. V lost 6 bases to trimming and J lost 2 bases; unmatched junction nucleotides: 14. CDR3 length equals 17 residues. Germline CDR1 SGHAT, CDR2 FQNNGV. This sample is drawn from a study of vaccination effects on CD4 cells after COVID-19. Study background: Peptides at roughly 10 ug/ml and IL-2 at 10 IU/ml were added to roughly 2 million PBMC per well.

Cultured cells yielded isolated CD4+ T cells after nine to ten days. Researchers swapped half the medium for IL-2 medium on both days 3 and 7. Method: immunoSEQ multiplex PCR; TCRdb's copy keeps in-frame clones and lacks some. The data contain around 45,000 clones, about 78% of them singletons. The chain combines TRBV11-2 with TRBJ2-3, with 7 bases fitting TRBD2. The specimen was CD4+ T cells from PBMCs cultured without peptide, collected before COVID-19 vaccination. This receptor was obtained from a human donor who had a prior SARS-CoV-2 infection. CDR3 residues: CASSWGLGGGYTDTQYF. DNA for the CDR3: TGTGCCAGCAGTTGGGGCCTTGGCGGGGGATACACAGATACGCAGTATTTT.